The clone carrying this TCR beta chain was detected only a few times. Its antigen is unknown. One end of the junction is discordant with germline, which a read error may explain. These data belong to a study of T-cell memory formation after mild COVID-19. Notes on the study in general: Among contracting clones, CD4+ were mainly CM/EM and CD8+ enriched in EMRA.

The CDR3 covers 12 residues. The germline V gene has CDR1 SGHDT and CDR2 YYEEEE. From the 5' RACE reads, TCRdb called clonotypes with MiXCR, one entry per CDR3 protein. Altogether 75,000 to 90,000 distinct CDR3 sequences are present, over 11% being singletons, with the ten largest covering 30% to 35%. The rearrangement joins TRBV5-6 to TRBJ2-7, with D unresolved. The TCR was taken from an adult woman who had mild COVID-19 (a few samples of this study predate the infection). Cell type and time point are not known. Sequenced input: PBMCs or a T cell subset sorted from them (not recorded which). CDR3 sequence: CASSSSYYEQYF. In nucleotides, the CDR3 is TGTGCCAGTAGCTCGAGTTATTACGAGCAGTACTTC. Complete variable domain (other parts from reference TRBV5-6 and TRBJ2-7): DAGVTQSPTHLIKTRGQQVTLRCSPKSGHDTVSWYQQALGQGPQFIFQYYEEEERQRGNFPDRFSGHQFPNYSSELNVNALLLGDSALYLCASSSSYYEQYFGPGTRLTVT.